One and the same sample provided the 30 T cell receptor beta chains below, sequenced in a study of blood T cell repertoires in COVID-19. Generated by immunoSEQ multiplex PCR, the TCRdb table keeps only in-frame clones and is missing some. The repertoire holds tens of thousands of clones, with about 90% as singletons. The sequenced sample consisted of peripheral blood. The receptors derive from a man in his 60s with acute or convalescent COVID-19.

The rearrangement uses TRBV5-1 and TRBJ2-7, with D possibly TRBD2 on 6 matching bases. The V gene lost 1 base and the J gene lost 2 bases, with 10 bases spanning the gap. Per germline, CDR1 SGHRS and CDR2 YFSETQ. This CDR3 region has 14 residues. The CDR3 DNA reads as TGCGCCAGCAGCTTGAGGGACTTCGCCTACGAGCAGTACTTC. Amino acid sequence: CASSLRDFAYEQYF.

V and J are TRBV3-1 (or the pseudogene TRBV3-2) and TRBJ2-2; 7 nucleotides line up with TRBD1. Germline loops: CDR1 LGHDT, CDR2 YNNKEL (reference sequence). The CDR3 has 17 amino acids. V lost 5 bases and J lost 2; bases outside the gene matches: 11. This CDR3 reads CASSSAAGTANTGELFF. The CDR3 nucleotides read TGTGCCAGCAGCTCAGCCGCCGGGACAGCCAACACCGGGGAGCTGTTTTTT.

The chain uses TRBV6-5 and TRBJ2-3, with TRBD2 identical over 8 bases. The germline V gene encodes CDR1 MNHEY and CDR2 SVGAGI. CDR3 size: 15 residues. V was pared by 6 bases and J by 4 bases, with 9 bases of the junction left unmatched. The CDR3 loop is CASRATAGASDTQYF. CDR3 in DNA: TGTGCCAGCAGGGCCACAGCGGGAGCTTCAGATACGCAGTATTTT.

This chain uses TRBV28 with TRBJ1-2; D remains ambiguous. V lost 7 bases to trimming and J lost 8 bases, with 20 bases between them. This CDR3 contains 14 residues. CDR1 and CDR2 from the germline V gene are MDHEN and SYDVKM. The CDR3 DNA follows: TGTGCCAGCATTCCCCGACCCCAGGCGGGAGGCTACACCTTC. It specifies CASIPRPQAGGYTF.

This chain connects TRBV6-2 or TRBV6-3 to TRBJ2-2, with a possible D match to TRBD2 (6 bases). V was pared by 7 bases and J by 6 bases, with 18 bases between. CDR3 size: 15 residues. Germline V gene lookup returns CDR1 MNHEY and CDR2 SVGEGT. The CDR3 DNA reads TGTGCCAGCACCCCGGTCGGGGGTCAGTCCGGGGAGCTGTTTTTT. Translated: CASTPVGGQSGELFF.

The chain is built from TRBV11-2 and TRBJ2-3, with 7 bases matching TRBD1. The CDR3 has 14 residues. Germline V gene lookup returns CDR1 SGHAT and CDR2 FQNNGV. The trim removed 2 bases at V and 3 bases at J, leaving 2 bases unmatched. This chain's CDR3 is CASSLSRGTDTQYF. The CDR3 DNA reads TGTGCCAGCAGCTTAAGCAGGGGGACAGATACGCAGTATTTT.

The chain uses TRBV5-1 and TRBJ1-4; 9 nucleotides line up with TRBD1. After removal of 4 bases from V and 8 bases from J, the junction contained 12 bases not matched to a gene. The CDR3 totals 16 residues. In germline, CDR1 is SGHRS, CDR2 YFSETQ. Here the CDR3 DNA reads TGCGCCAGCAGCAGGGGACAGGGAGATGCAAACGAAAAACTGTTTTTT. The encoded protein is CASSRGQGDANEKLFF.

The chain has TRBV6-6 and TRBJ1-4; 10 bases are shared with TRBD1. CDR1 MNHNY and CDR2 SVGAGI come from the germline V gene (reference sequence). Trimming at V came to 5 bases and at J to 5 bases, leaving 2 bases not matched to a gene. The CDR3 length is 14 residues. The CDR3: CASSPGQGNEKLFF. CDR3 DNA: TGTGCCAGCAGTCCGGGACAGGGGAATGAAAAACTGTTTTTT.

This clone has a handful of counts. V and J are TRBV11-2 and TRBJ1-1; D is ambiguous. V was shortened by 5 bases and J by 5 bases, with 12 bases between the two germline ends. CDR3 length equals 13 residues. CDR1 and CDR2 (germline): SGHAT, FQNNGV. The CDR3 nucleotides read TGTGCCAGCAGCCCCCGGACGGGGACTGAAGCTTTCTTT. Translating it yields CASSPRTGTEAFF.

The chain is built from TRBV12-3 or TRBV12-4 and TRBJ1-1, with TRBD1 matching over 7 bases. The junction had 5 bases not matched to a gene; V was cut back by 6 bases and J by 4 bases. The CDR3 loop spans 13 amino acids. The CDR3 reads CASSLTGATEAFF. As DNA, the CDR3 is TGTGCCAGCAGCTTAACAGGGGCCACTGAAGCTTTCTTT.

The chain is built from TRBV5-8 and TRBJ2-2, with 9 bases fitting TRBD1. V lost 4 bases and J lost 3; bases outside the gene matches: 4. The CDR3 contains 15 residues. Germline V gene data show CDR1 as SGHTS and CDR2 as YDEGEE. CDR3 residues: CASSKGQGYTGELFF. CDR3 DNA sequence: TGTGCCAGCAGCAAGGGACAGGGCTACACCGGGGAGCTGTTTTTT.

The chain employs TRBV18 and TRBJ2-5; no reliable D call. V was clipped by 3 bases and J by 5 bases, with 4 bases between them. The CDR3 runs 11 residues. Germline lookup yields CDR1 KGHSH and CDR2 LQKENI. In nucleotides, the CDR3 is TGTGCCAGCTCACCTGAGGAGACCCAGTACTTC. Translation: CASSPEETQYF. The full variable domain, completed using reference TRBV18 and TRBJ2-5, is NAGVMQNPRHLVRRRGQEARLRCSPMKGHSHVYWYRQLPEEGLKFMVYLQKENIIDESGMPKERFSAEFPKEGPSILRIQQVVRGDSAAYFCASSPEETQYFGPGTRLLVL.

V is TRBV28 and J is TRBJ1-1, with TRBD1 as a possible D gene (6 bases). Germline CDR1 reads MDHEN; CDR2 reads SYDVKM. Trimming cost V 2 bases and J 5 bases, with 12 bases left between them. The CDR3 consists of 14 residues. CDR3 in DNA: TGTGCCAGCAGTTTACAAGGGGGGGGGACTGAAGCTTTCTTT. The encoded protein is CASSLQGGGTEAFF. Full variable domain (outside the CDR3, taken from reference TRBV28 and TRBJ1-1): DVKVTQSSRYLVKRTGEKVFLECVQDMDHENMFWYRQDPGLGLRLIYFSYDVKMKEKGDIPEGYSVSREKKERFSLILESASTNQTSMYLCASSLQGGGTEAFFGQGTRLTVV.

This clone came up a few times. The V and J genes are TRBV7-2 and TRBJ1-4; D gene uncertain. Trimming cost V 2 bases and J 5 bases, with 6 bases left between them. Germline V gene data show CDR1 as SGHTA and CDR2 as FQGNSA. The CDR3 is 13 amino acids. This chain's CDR3 is CASSLFSNEKLFF. DNA for the CDR3: TGTGCCAGCAGCTTATTTTCGAATGAAAAACTGTTTTTT.

The chain uses TRBV7-8 and TRBJ1-2, with D possibly matching TRBD1 (6 bases). The CDR3 sequence is 13 residues long. CDR1 is SGHVS and CDR2 is FQNEAQ in the germline V gene. V shed 1 base and J shed 4 bases, with 7 bases lying between them. Here the CDR3 DNA reads TGTGCCAGCAGCTTAGAGGACAGCTATGGCTACACCTTC. Translated: CASSLEDSYGYTF. The entire variable domain, with the rest obtained from reference TRBV7-8 and TRBJ1-2, is as follows: GAGVSQSPRYKVAKRGQDVALRCDPISGHVSLFWYQQALGQGPEFLTYFQNEAQLDKSGLPSDRFFAERPEGSVSTLKIQRTQQEDSAVYLCASSLEDSYGYTFGSGTRLTVV.

The table lists this clone with a count of one. The rearrangement links TRBV6-5 to TRBJ1-1; D is unresolved. V was pared by 6 bases and J by 4 bases, with 15 bases between. The CDR3 is 14 residues long. Germline CDR1 reads MNHEY; CDR2 reads SVGAGI. In DNA form, the CDR3 reads TGTGCCAGCAGGCGCTCGGGGTTATTCACTGAAGCTTTCTTT. It specifies CASRRSGLFTEAFF.

Comments on this clone: The same CDR3 can be traced to other DNA sequences in this sample. The chain has TRBV27 and TRBJ2-1, with 7 nucleotides matching TRBD2. Germline values: CDR1 MNHEY, CDR2 SMNVEV (reference sequence). J gave up 7 bases and V 7 bases, and 4 bases lay outside the gene matches. This CDR3 contains 12 residues. In DNA form, the CDR3 reads TGTGCCAGCACCCCCGGGGGGAATGAGCAGTTCTTC. Protein product: CASTPGGNEQFF.

In its sample, this clone was seen once. The genes are TRBV9 and TRBJ1-6, with 7 bases matching TRBD1. The germline CDR1 and CDR2 sequences are SGDLS and YYNGEE. V dropped 3 bases and J dropped 6; count of bases not matched to a gene: 12. This CDR3 contains 17 residues. CDR3 residues: CASSAEDAGGFNSPLHF. DNA of the CDR3: TGTGCCAGCAGCGCGGAGGACGCAGGGGGTTTTAATTCACCCCTCCACTTT.

This chain connects TRBV9 to TRBJ2-1, with 9 nucleotides matching TRBD2. Trimming removed 2 bases from V and 0 bases from J; junction bases left unmatched: 15. Germline CDR1 reads SGDLS; CDR2 reads YYNGEE. The CDR3 runs 20 residues. CDR3 DNA sequence: TGTGCCAGCAGCGTCCCGATGGGGCGGGAGGGCCTTCTCTCCTACAATGAGCAGTTCTTC. Its protein is CASSVPMGREGLLSYNEQFF.

The gene calls are TRBV7-2 and TRBJ1-2, with 9 bases identical to TRBD1. J was trimmed by 6 bases and V by 5 bases; bases with no gene match: 1. Looked up from germline, CDR1 is SGHTA and CDR2 is FQGNSA. The CDR3 has 12 residues. This CDR3 reads CASSRQGDGYTF. CDR3 DNA sequence: TGTGCCAGCAGCCGACAGGGGGATGGCTACACCTTC.

This rearrangement joins TRBV19 to TRBJ2-7, with 7 bases aligning to TRBD2. V was pared by 1 base and J by 2 bases, with 5 bases of the junction left unmatched. Germline values: CDR1 LNHDA, CDR2 SQIVND (reference sequence). The length of the CDR3 is 15 residues. CDR3 region: CASSIVAGTPYEQYF. The CDR3 DNA reads TGTGCCAGTAGTATAGTAGCGGGTACCCCCTACGAGCAGTACTTC.

The chain uses TRBV6-5 and TRBJ2-1; 8 bases fit TRBD1. V shed 6 bases, J shed 11 bases, and the junction held 9 bases outside the gene matches. CDR3 length: 13 amino acids. CDR1 and CDR2 (germline): MNHEY, SVGAGI. DNA of the CDR3: TGTGCCAGCAGCCAGGGGGCTACACCTCAGCAGTTCTTC. This sequence encodes CASSQGATPQQFF.

V is TRBV3-1 (or the pseudogene TRBV3-2) and J is TRBJ2-1; TRBD2 matches at 9 bases. Per the germline V gene, CDR1 is LGHDT and CDR2 is YNNKEL (reference sequence). There are 17 residues in the CDR3. Trimming at V came to 4 bases and at J to 2 bases, leaving 9 bases not matched to a gene. CDR3 DNA sequence: TGTGCCAGCAGCCCTGCTGGGGCGGGAGGGACCTACAATGAGCAGTTCTTC. It is translated as CASSPAGAGGTYNEQFF.

The chain is built from TRBV7-3 and TRBJ1-6; tentative D call: TRBD1 (5 bases). This CDR3 region has 13 residues. Germline V gene lookup returns CDR1 SGHTA and CDR2 FQGTGA. V lost 4 bases, J lost 11 bases, and 12 bases lay in between. The CDR3 DNA is TGTGCCAGCAGCTCCGGCCAGGGAACACCCCTCCACTTT. Residues: CASSSGQGTPLHF.

This clone was seen only once. V is TRBV18 and J is TRBJ1-3; D is unclear. Germline V CDR1 and CDR2: KGHSH, LQKENI. Trimming cost V 1 base and J 4 bases, with 8 bases left between them. The CDR3 has 14 amino acids. The CDR3 protein is CASSPRVGGNTIYF. In DNA, the CDR3 is TGTGCCAGCTCACCACGGGTCGGGGGAAACACCATATATTTT.

The chain employs TRBV19 and TRBJ1-2; D unresolved. V was clipped by 7 bases and J by 2 bases, with 20 bases between them. The V gene's germline CDR1 is LNHDA and CDR2 SQIVND (reference sequence). The CDR3 sequence is 16 residues long. CDR3 loop: CASIPNRGSRNYGYTF. For the CDR3, the DNA is TGTGCCAGTATCCCCAACCGAGGCAGCCGCAACTATGGCTACACCTTC. The entire variable domain, with the rest obtained from reference TRBV19 and TRBJ1-2, is as follows: DGGITQSPKYLFRKEGQNVTLSCEQNLNHDAMYWYRQDPGQGLRLIYYSQIVNDFQKGDIAEGYSVSREKKESFPLTVTSAQKNPTAFYLCASIPNRGSRNYGYTFGSGTRLTVV.

The V gene is TRBV7-2, the J gene TRBJ2-2; no reliable D call. V lost 1 base, J lost 7 bases, and 7 bases lay in between. CDR1 SGHTA and CDR2 FQGNSA come from the germline V gene. The CDR3 runs to 13 residues. In DNA, the CDR3 is TGTGCCAGCAGCTTAGTTCTAGGCGGGGAGCTGTTTTTT. This sequence encodes CASSLVLGGELFF.

V is TRBV25-1 and J is TRBJ1-3; D unclear. The CDR3 sequence is 16 residues long. The V and J ends lost 1 base and 0 bases respectively, with 10 bases between them. The V gene's germline CDR1 is MGHDK and CDR2 SYGVNS. CDR3 nucleotides: TGTGCCAGCAGTGAATTCGGCGACTACTCTGGAAACACCATATATTTT. It is translated as CASSEFGDYSGNTIYF.

The chain's CDR3 is CASRLLDGQATEAFF. As DNA, the CDR3 is TGTGCCAGCAGGCTCTTAGATGGGCAGGCCACTGAAGCTTTCTTT. The genes are TRBV9 and TRBJ1-1; D unresolved. Germline V CDR1 and CDR2: SGDLS, YYNGEE. The CDR3 totals 15 residues. The germline V and J ends were trimmed by 5 bases and 4 bases, with 18 bases remaining between them.

The rearrangement links TRBV2 to TRBJ2-7; tentatively, D is TRBD1 (6 bases). Trimming removed 7 bases at V and 1 base at J, with 14 bases between. The CDR3 has 14 residues. CDR1 and CDR2 from the germline V gene are SNHLY and FYNNEI. CDR3 DNA: TGTGCCAGCATCCTAGGACAGTCTTCCTACGAGCAGTACTTC. It specifies CASILGQSSYEQYF.